These T cell receptor beta chains were read from a single sample in a study of CD8 T cells in ankylosing spondylitis. MiXCR was run by TCRdb on the 5' RACE reads, yielding one entry per CDR3 protein. The table shows around 340,000 distinct CDR3 sequences, with 20% occurring only once. Sequenced material: blood, either unsorted or a sorted T cell fraction (not recorded which). The receptors come from a male donor with ankylosing spondylitis or in good health (not recorded which). CDR3s include the opening cysteine and the closing phenylalanine or tryptophan. The D gene is left open where the match is weak. Not every row has a clone size; where given, it reads once, few, many or a size class.

J: TRBJ2-1; V: TRBV5-1; size: few; D: TRBD2; DNA: TGCGCCAGCAGCGGCACTAGCGGGGCAGACAATGAGCAGTTCTTC; CDR3: CASSGTSGADNEQFF
J: TRBJ1-6; V: TRBV11-2; size: few; D: -; DNA: TGTGCCAGCGCGCCGGGTTGGTCACCCCTCCACTTT; CDR3: CASAPGWSPLHF
J: TRBJ2-3; V: TRBV10-2; size: -; D: TRBD2; DNA: TGCGCCAGCAGTGAGTGGGTTAGCGGGGACACAGATACGCAGTATTTT; CDR3: CASSEWVSGDTDTQYF
J: TRBJ1-6; V: TRBV9; size: -; D: TRBD1; DNA: TGTGCCAGCAGCGTAGGGACAGGGCCCTCTAATTCACCCCTCCACTTT; CDR3: CASSVGTGPSNSPLHF
J: TRBJ1-5; V: TRBV28; size: -; D: -; DNA: TGTGCCAGCAGTTCTCAGGGGTTGGGTCAGCCCCAGCATTTT; CDR3: CASSSQGLGQPQHF
J: TRBJ1-2; V: TRBV5-1; size: few; D: -; DNA: TGCGCCAGCAGCTTGGAGGGTCATGGCTACACCTTC; CDR3: CASSLEGHGYTF
J: TRBJ1-3; V: TRBV29-1; size: many; D: -; DNA: TGCAGCGTTGGCAGGAGAGACGAAAACACCATATATTTT; CDR3: CSVGRRDENTIYF
J: TRBJ2-3; V: TRBV7-9; size: few; D: -; DNA: TGTGCCAGCAGCTCCGCCAATCCGGGGGTGGCAGATACGCAGTATTTT; CDR3: CASSSANPGVADTQYF
J: TRBJ2-1; V: TRBV7-8; size: few; D: TRBD1; DNA: TGTGCCAGCAGCTTAGAGGGGACAGGGGTTAGGACTAGTGTCTGCTTC; CDR3: CASSLEGTGVRTSVCF
J: TRBJ2-1; V: TRBV29-1; size: few; D: TRBD1; DNA: TGCAGCGCCTTAGACAGGGAGTCGTACAATGAGCAGTTCTTC; CDR3: CSALDRESYNEQFF